This TCR beta chain appears in the sequencing data of a study of cytomegalovirus exposure and HLA in healthy donors. The PCR ran on 60 Vbeta and 13 Jbeta primers. Measured with immunoSEQ multiplex PCR; TCRdb has only the in-frame clones, and not every one. The sample has more than 100,000 clones, 80% seen once. This CDR3 spans 16 amino acids. Germline V gives CDR1 SGHTA, CDR2 FQGTGA. V shed 5 bases, J shed 3 bases, and the junction held 8 bases outside the gene matches. V gene TRBV7-3 combines with J gene TRBJ2-3; 10 bases fit TRBD1. The sequenced material came from PBMCs. The sequence derives from a man in his fifties or sixties in good health and CMV-seronegative. CDR3 amino acids: CASSPTGTGVTDTQYF. The CDR3, as DNA: TGTGCCAGCAGCCCAACCGGGACAGGGGTTACAGATACGCAGTATTTT.